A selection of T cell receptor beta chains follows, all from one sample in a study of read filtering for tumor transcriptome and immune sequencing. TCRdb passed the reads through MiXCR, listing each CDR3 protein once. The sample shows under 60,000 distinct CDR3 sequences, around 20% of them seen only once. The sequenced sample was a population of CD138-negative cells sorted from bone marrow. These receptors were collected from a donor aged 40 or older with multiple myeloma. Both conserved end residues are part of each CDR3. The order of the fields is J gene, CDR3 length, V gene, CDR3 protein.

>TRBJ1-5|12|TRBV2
CASSDHSVTQLF
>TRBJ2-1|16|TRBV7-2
CASNPAGTSGRDEQFF
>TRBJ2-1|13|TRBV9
CASSVVGDYEQFF
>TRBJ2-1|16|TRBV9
CASSVTTASSYNEQFF
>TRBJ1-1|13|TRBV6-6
CATLEGGSTEAFF
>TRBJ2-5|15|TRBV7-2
CASSLTGVAVETQYF
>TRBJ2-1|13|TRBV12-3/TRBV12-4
CASSLASSDEQFF
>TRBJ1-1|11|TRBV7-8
CASSSGPEAFF
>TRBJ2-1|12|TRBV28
CASTVPSGEQFF
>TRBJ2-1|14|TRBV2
CASSLGRSYNEQFF
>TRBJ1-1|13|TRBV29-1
CSVKGQGGTEAFF
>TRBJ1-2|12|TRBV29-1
CSVDKGHYGYTF
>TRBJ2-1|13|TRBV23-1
CASSLNGAVVQFF
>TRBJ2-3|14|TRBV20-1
CSARSGVVTDTQYF
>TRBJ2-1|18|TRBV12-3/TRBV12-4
CASILVRGASSGYNEQFF
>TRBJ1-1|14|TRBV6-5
CASRASTRNTEAFF
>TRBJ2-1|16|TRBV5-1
CASSLAAGGRDNEQFF
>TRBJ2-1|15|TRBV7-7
CASSLTIAGANEQFF
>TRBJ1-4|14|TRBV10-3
CAISPRGGEEKLFF
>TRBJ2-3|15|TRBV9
CASSVVSGTTDTQYF
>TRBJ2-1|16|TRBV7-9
CASIPGSGSISYEQFF
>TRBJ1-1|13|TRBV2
CASSWTDNTEAFF
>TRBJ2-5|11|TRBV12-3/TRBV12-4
CASSLRETQYF
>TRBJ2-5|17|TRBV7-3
CASSLTGDRGVIETQYF